A single sample is the source of the 7 T cell receptor beta chains below, sequenced in a study of blood T cell repertoires in COVID-19. Sequencing was performed with immunoSEQ multiplex PCR; in TCRdb, only in-frame clones are kept and a portion is missing. The sample lists over 70,000 clones, roughly 84% occurring once. Sequencing was done on a sample of peripheral blood. Source of these receptors: a human donor in a cohort sampled during active COVID-19.

The chain joins TRBV27 to TRBJ2-7; possible D gene TRBD1, 6 bases. This CDR3 is built from 15 residues. Deletions cut 0 bases from V and 5 bases from J, with 14 bases between. In germline, CDR1 is MNHEY, CDR2 SMNVEV (reference sequence). The CDR3 nucleotides are TGTGCCAGCAGTTTATCGCTTTCAGGGGTCGACGAGCAGTACTTC. This gives the protein CASSLSLSGVDEQYF.

The V gene is TRBV7-9, the J gene TRBJ2-5; D gene ambiguous. V was shortened by 5 bases and J by 9 bases, with 19 bases between the two germline ends. This CDR3 comprises 14 residues. Germline V gene data show CDR1 as SEHNR and CDR2 as FQNEAQ (reference sequence). CDR3 nucleotides: TGTGCCAGCAGCACCGCGACACCCCCCAAGGCCCAGTACTTC. This encodes CASSTATPPKAQYF.

The rearrangement joins TRBV7-8 to TRBJ2-3; D is possibly TRBD2 (5 bases). This CDR3 has 16 amino acids. The ends were cut back, 5 bases at V and 2 bases at J, with 17 bases in the middle. Germline CDR1 and CDR2: SGHVS and FQNEAQ. CDR3 sequence (DNA): TGTGCCAGCAGCCCCGACCTCACGGGGTACACAGATACGCAGTATTTT. Translated: CASSPDLTGYTDTQYF.

This chain links TRBV5-1 with TRBJ2-2, with TRBD1 matching over 9 bases. This CDR3 comprises 15 residues. The germline V gene has CDR1 SGHRS and CDR2 YFSETQ. The ends lost 4 bases at V and 3 bases at J; junction bases unmatched: 4. CDR3 DNA: TGCGCCAGCAGCCCTCGGACAGGGGACACCGGGGAGCTGTTTTTT. Amino acids: CASSPRTGDTGELFF.

The chain uses TRBV2 and TRBJ1-1; the match to TRBD1 covers 7 bases. Germline-derived CDR1 and CDR2 are SNHLY and FYNNEI. CDR3 length: 14 residues. The J segment lost 3 bases and the V segment lost 3 bases, leaving 4 bases of the junction unmatched. The CDR3 nucleotides read TGTGCCAGCAGTGAGCGACAGGGATACACTGAAGCTTTCTTT. Amino acids: CASSERQGYTEAFF.

The rearrangement uses TRBV4-1 and TRBJ2-1; 7 positions agree with TRBD2. V was clipped by 1 base and J by 3 bases; unmatched bases: 12. CDR1 is MGHRA and CDR2 is YSYEKL in the germline V gene. This CDR3 has 18 amino acids. The CDR3 coding sequence is TGCGCCAGCAGCCAAGTTAATACATTTGGGGGGGACTACAATGAGCAGTTCTTC. As protein: CASSQVNTFGGDYNEQFF.

The chain uses TRBV4-3 and TRBJ2-2; weak D call: TRBD2 (5 bases). The germline V and J ends were trimmed by 1 base and 0 bases, with 6 bases remaining between them. Looked up from germline, CDR1 is LGHNA and CDR2 is YSLEER. This CDR3 region has 15 residues. The CDR3 reads CASSQGLSNTGELFF. CDR3 nucleotides: TGCGCCAGCAGCCAAGGACTATCGAACACCGGGGAGCTGTTTTTT.